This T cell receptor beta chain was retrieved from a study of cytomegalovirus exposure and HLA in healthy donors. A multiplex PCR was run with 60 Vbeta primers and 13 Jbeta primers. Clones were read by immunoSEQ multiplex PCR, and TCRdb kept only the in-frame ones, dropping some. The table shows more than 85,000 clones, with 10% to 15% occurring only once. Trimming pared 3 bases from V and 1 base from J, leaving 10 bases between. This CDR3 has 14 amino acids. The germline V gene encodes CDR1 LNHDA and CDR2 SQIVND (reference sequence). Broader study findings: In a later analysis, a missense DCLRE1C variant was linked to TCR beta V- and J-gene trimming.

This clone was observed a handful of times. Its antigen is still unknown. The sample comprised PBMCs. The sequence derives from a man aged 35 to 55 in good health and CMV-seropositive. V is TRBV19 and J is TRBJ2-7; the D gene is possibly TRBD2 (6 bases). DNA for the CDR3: TGTGCCAGTAGTATGGAGGGACCATCCTACGAGCAGTACTTC. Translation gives CASSMEGPSYEQYF.